The sequence of this T cell receptor (beta chain) was determined in a study of T cell changes during pregnancy in multiple sclerosis. Using immunoSEQ multiplex PCR, the repertoire was profiled, and TCRdb retains in-frame clones only, with some absent. The sample comprises about 67,000 clones, roughly 92% of which are singletons, and around 1.4% rests with the top ten. This CDR3 region has 15 residues. V was trimmed by 1 base and J by 4 bases, leaving 12 bases between them. Germline V gene sequence: CDR1 SGHRS, CDR2 YFSETQ. The material was peripheral blood, obtained in the second trimester of pregnancy. The receptor was isolated from a female donor with multiple sclerosis, enrolled in a pregnancy study. The chain links TRBV5-1 to TRBJ1-5; maybe TRBD1 (5 bases). CDR3 sequence: CASSLLSGMNQPQHF. The CDR3 DNA follows: TGCGCCAGCAGCTTGTTATCAGGGATGAATCAGCCCCAGCATTTT.